This T cell receptor (beta chain) was sequenced during a study of blood T cell repertoires in COVID-19. Study summary: Nucleic acid was either cDNA or gDNA, and it came from T cells, B-cell-depleted T cells, or PBMCs.

Libraries were prepared by immunoSEQ multiplex PCR; TCRdb keeps only in-frame clonotypes and omits some of them. In the table there are some 150,000 clones, approximately 82% of which are singletons. Clinical histories supplied by participants themselves formed the basis of cohort assignment. This clone has only one observation. Germline CDR1 is SGHTA and CDR2 is FQGNSA. V lost 1 base and J lost 0, with 9 bases in between. The CDR3 is made up of 15 amino acids. The gene calls are TRBV7-2 and TRBJ1-2; possible D gene TRBD1, 5 bases. The sequence came from a woman aged 50 to 60 in a cohort exposed to, infected with or recovered from COVID-19 (not recorded which). Sequencing was carried out using PBMCs or T cells enriched from blood (not recorded which). CDR3 nucleotide sequence: TGTGCCAGCAGCTTAGTAGGGGCGACTAACTATGGCTACACCTTC. Protein sequence: CASSLVGATNYGYTF.